These 8 T cell receptor beta chains were sequenced from one sample in a study of a mutant IDH1 vaccine in newly diagnosed glioma. TCRdb's table, derived via immunoSEQ multiplex PCR, lists solely in-frame clones and lacks some. Of more than 25,000 clones in the sample, around 79% were seen once. These receptors' targets are unknown. The time point here: week 35, safety follow-up. One vaccine dose held 300 ug of mutant IDH1 20-mer peptide and came with topical imiquimod. The starting material was PBMCs, obtained from a glioma patient whose treatment included an IDH1 peptide vaccine. These receptors were obtained from a woman in her 30s with glioma. Some clones in this sample may be carry-over from other donors' samples.

This rearrangement joins TRBV5-1 to TRBJ2-7, with TRBD1 matching over 9 bases. The CDR3 runs 17 residues. CDR1 is SGHRS and CDR2 is YFSETQ in the germline V gene. The J segment lost 0 bases and the V segment lost 0 bases, leaving 7 bases of the junction unmatched. CDR3 loop: CASSLEYGTGSSYEQYF. CDR3 coding DNA: TGCGCCAGCAGCTTGGAATACGGGACAGGGAGCTCCTACGAGCAGTACTTC.

The chain is built from TRBV29-1 and TRBJ2-3, with D maybe TRBD2 (5 bases). Germline V gene lookup returns CDR1 SQVTM and CDR2 ANQGSEA. Trimming took 5 bases from V and 2 from J, leaving 14 bases between them. The CDR3 extends over 14 amino acids. The CDR3 reads CSVRRGAYTDTQYF. The CDR3 bases are TGCAGCGTTCGTCGGGGAGCTTACACAGATACGCAGTATTTT.

The chain employs TRBV19 and TRBJ2-3; D gene unclear. The CDR3 runs 14 residues. Germline V lookup: CDR1 LNHDA, CDR2 SQIVND (reference sequence). Trimming pared 4 bases from V and 2 bases from J, leaving 10 bases between. The CDR3 reads CASSTRAHTDTQYF. CDR3 sequence (DNA): TGTGCCAGTAGTACCCGGGCCCACACAGATACGCAGTATTTT. The variable domain in full, completed from reference TRBV19 and TRBJ2-3, reads DGGITQSPKYLFRKEGQNVTLSCEQNLNHDAMYWYRQDPGQGLRLIYYSQIVNDFQKGDIAEGYSVSREKKESFPLTVTSAQKNPTAFYLCASSTRAHTDTQYFGPGTRLTVL.

The V call is TRBV6-6, the J call TRBJ2-7; TRBD1 aligns across 10 bases. The germline gives CDR1 MNHNY, CDR2 SVGAGI (reference sequence). The CDR3 totals 13 residues. After removal of 8 bases from V and 3 bases from J, the junction contained 4 bases not matched to a gene. The CDR3 coding sequence is TGTGCCAGCGGCGGGACAGGGGACTACGAGCAGTACTTC. Its protein is CASGGTGDYEQYF.

The chain carries TRBV5-6 and TRBJ1-2, with D maybe TRBD1 (5 bases). In germline, CDR1 is SGHDT, CDR2 YYEEEE. The V and J ends lost 4 bases and 5 bases respectively, with 15 bases between them. The CDR3 covers 14 residues. The CDR3 region is CASSLTGTAYGYTF. The CDR3, as DNA: TGTGCCAGCAGCCTAACCGGGACGGCATATGGCTACACCTTC. The variable domain in full, completed from reference TRBV5-6 and TRBJ1-2, reads DAGVTQSPTHLIKTRGQQVTLRCSPKSGHDTVSWYQQALGQGPQFIFQYYEEEERQRGNFPDRFSGHQFPNYSSELNVNALLLGDSALYLCASSLTGTAYGYTFGSGTRLTVV.

This clone has more than one count but fewer than ten. The chain uses TRBV6-1 and TRBJ2-2, with D hard to call. Trimming left V 5 bases short and J 14 bases short, with 18 bases between. CDR1 and CDR2 (germline): MNHNS, SASEGT. The CDR3 has 13 amino acids. CDR3 DNA: TGTGCCAGCAGTCACGCGCGGTTGGGTGAACTGTTTTTT. This gives the protein CASSHARLGELFF.

This clone was picked up a small number of times. The chain couples TRBV30 to TRBJ1-2, with D possibly being TRBD1 (6 bases). This CDR3 spans 13 amino acids. Trimming stripped 1 base from V and 4 bases from J, with 10 bases between. Germline CDR1 GTSNPN, CDR2 SVGIG (reference sequence). CDR3 protein: CAWSGRGFYGYTF. CDR3 DNA: TGTGCCTGGAGTGGCAGGGGATTCTATGGCTACACCTTC.

The V gene is TRBV19, the J gene TRBJ1-2; 9 bases line up with TRBD1. The CDR3 loop spans 13 amino acids. Germline values: CDR1 LNHDA, CDR2 SQIVND (reference sequence). V dropped 6 bases and J dropped 8; count of bases not matched to a gene: 7. The chain's CDR3 is CASSWGDRDGYTF. The CDR3 DNA sequence: TGTGCCAGTAGCTGGGGGGACAGGGACGGCTACACCTTC.